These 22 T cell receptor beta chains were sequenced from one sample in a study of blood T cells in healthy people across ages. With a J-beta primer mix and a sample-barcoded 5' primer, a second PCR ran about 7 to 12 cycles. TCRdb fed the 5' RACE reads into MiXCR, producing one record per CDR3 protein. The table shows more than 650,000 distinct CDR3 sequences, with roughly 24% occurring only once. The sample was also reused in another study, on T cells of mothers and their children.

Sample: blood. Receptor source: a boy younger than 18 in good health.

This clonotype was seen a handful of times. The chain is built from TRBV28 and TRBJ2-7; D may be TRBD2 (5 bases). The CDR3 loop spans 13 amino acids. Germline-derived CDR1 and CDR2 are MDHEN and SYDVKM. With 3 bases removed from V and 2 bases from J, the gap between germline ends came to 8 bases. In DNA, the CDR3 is TGTGCCAGCAGTTTGAGGGAAACCTACGAGCAGTACTTC. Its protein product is CASSLRETYEQYF.

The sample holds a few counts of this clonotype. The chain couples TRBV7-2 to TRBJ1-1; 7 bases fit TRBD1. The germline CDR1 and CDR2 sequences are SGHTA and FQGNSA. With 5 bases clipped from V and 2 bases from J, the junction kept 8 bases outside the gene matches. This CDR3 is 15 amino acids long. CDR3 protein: CASSTGVRGNTEAFF. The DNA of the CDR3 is TGTGCCAGCAGCACAGGGGTCCGGGGAAACACTGAAGCTTTCTTT.

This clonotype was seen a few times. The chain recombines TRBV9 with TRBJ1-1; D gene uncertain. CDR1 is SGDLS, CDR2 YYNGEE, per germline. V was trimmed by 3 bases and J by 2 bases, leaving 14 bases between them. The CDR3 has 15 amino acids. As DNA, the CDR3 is TGTGCCAGCAGCGCAAGGGTAGGGAGTAACACTGAAGCTTTCTTT. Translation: CASSARVGSNTEAFF.

The CDR3, as DNA: TGTGCCAGCAGCTTAGGAGGGCCGGGGGGCTACACCTTC. Protein: CASSLGGPGGYTF. The chain joins TRBV5-5 to TRBJ1-2; no clear D gene. The CDR3 consists of 13 residues. CDR1 and CDR2 from the germline V gene are SGHKS and YYEKEE (reference sequence). Trimming removed 2 bases at V and 8 bases at J, with 13 bases between.

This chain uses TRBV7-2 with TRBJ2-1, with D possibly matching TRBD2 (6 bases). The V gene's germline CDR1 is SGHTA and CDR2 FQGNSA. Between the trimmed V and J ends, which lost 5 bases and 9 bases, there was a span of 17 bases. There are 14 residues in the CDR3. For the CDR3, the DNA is TGTGCCAGCAGCGTAATCAGACTAGTTAGTGAGCAGTTCTTC. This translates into CASSVIRLVSEQFF.

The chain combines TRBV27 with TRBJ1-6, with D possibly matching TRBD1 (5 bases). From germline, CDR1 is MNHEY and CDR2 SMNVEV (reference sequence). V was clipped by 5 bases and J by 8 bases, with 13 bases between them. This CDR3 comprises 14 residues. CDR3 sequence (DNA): TGTGCCAGCAGTAGGCAGGGCACCGATTCACCCCTCCACTTT. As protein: CASSRQGTDSPLHF.

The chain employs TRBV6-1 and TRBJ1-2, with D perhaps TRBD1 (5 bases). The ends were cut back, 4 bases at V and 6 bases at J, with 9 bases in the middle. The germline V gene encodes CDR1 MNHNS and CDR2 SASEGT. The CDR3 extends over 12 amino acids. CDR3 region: CASSVGRNGYTF. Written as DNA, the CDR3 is TGTGCCAGCAGTGTGGGGCGCAATGGCTACACCTTC.

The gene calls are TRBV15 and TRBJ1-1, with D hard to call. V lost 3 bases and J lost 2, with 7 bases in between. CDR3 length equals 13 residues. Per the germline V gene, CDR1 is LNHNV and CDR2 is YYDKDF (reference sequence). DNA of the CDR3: TGTGCCACCAGCAGGGGCCTAAACACTGAAGCTTTCTTT. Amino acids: CATSRGLNTEAFF.

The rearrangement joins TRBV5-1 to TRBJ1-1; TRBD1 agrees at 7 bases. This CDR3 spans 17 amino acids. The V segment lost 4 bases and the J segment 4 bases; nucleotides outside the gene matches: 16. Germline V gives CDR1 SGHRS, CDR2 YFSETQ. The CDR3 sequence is CASSVAGQQSWSTEAFF. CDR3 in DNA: TGCGCCAGCAGCGTAGCGGGACAGCAATCGTGGTCCACTGAAGCTTTCTTT.

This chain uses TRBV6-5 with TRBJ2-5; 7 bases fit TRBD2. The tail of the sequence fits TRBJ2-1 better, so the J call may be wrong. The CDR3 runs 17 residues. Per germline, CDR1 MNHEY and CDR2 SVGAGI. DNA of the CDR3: TGTGCCAGCAGTTACCGACTAGCCCGGGGCCGAAACAATGAGCAGTTCTTC. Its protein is CASSYRLARGRNNEQFF.

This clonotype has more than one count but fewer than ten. DNA for the CDR3: TGCGCCAGCAGCCAAGAAGGCGGGGGGGCCGATACGCAGTATTTT. The encoded protein is CASSQEGGGADTQYF. The chain uses TRBV4-1 and TRBJ2-3; TRBD2 agrees at 9 bases. The CDR3 covers 15 residues. The germline V gene has CDR1 MGHRA and CDR2 YSYEKL. Trimming at V came to 0 bases and at J to 6 bases, leaving 4 bases not matched to a gene.

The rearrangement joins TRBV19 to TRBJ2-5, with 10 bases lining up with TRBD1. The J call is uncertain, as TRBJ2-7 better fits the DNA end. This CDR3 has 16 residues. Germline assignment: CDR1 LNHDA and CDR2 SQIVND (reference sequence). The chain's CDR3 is CASTQYPGQGAYEQYF. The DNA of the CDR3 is TGTGCCAGTACCCAATATCCCGGACAGGGGGCCTACGAGCAGTACTTC.

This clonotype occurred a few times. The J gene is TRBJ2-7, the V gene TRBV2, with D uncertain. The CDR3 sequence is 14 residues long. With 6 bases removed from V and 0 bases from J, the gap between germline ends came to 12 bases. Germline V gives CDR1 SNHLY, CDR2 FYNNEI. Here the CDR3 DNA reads TGTGCCAGCAGCATCCTTAGGTCCTCCTACGAGCAGTACTTC. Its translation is CASSILRSSYEQYF. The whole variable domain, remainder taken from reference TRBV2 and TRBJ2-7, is EPEVTQTPSHQVTQMGQEVILRCVPISNHLYFYWYRQILGQKVEFLVSFYNNEISEKSEIFDDQFSVERPDGSNFTLKIRSTKLEDSAMYFCASSILRSSYEQYFGPGTRLTVT.

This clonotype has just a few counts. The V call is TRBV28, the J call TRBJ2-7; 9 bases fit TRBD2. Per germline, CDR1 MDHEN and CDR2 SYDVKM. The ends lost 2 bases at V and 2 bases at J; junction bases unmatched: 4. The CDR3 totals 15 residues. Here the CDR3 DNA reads TGTGCCAGCAGTTTAGTGGGCGGGGGGGCCTACGAGCAGTACTTC. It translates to CASSLVGGGAYEQYF.

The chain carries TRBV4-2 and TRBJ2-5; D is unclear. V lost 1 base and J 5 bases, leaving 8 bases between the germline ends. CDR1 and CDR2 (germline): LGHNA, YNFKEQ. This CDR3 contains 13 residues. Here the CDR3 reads CASSQGEWETQYF. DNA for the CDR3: TGTGCCAGCAGCCAAGGTGAATGGGAGACCCAGTACTTC.

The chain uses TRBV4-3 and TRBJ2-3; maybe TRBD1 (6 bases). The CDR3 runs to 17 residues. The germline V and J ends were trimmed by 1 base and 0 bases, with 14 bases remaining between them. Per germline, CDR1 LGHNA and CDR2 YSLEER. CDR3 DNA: TGCGCCAGCAGCCAAGGGAAACAGGGAACTAGCACAGATACGCAGTATTTT. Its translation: CASSQGKQGTSTDTQYF.

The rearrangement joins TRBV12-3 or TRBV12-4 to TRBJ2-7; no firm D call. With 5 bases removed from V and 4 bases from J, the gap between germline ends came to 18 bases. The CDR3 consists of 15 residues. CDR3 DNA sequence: TGTGCCAGCAGTCTGACCGGGTCAACTCCTTACGAGCAGTACTTC. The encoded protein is CASSLTGSTPYEQYF.

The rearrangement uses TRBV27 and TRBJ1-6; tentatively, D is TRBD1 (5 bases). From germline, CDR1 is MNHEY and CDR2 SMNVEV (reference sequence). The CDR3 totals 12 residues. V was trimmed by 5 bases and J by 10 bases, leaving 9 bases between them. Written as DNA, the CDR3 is TGTGCCAGCAGTCCCCGGGGCTCACCCCTCCACTTT. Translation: CASSPRGSPLHF.

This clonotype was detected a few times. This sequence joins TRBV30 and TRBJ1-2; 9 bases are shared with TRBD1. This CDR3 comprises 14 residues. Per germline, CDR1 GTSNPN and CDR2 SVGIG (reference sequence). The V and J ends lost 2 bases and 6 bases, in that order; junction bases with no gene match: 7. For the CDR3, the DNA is TGTGCCTGGAGTCCCGGGACAGGGCCCCATGGCTACACCTTC. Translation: CAWSPGTGPHGYTF.

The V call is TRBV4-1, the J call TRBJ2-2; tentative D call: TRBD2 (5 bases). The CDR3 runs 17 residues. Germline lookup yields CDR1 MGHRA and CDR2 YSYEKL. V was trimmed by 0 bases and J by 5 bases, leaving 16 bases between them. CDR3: CASSQDGPLERTGELFF. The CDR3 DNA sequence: TGCGCCAGCAGCCAAGATGGTCCCTTAGAGCGGACCGGGGAGCTGTTTTTT.

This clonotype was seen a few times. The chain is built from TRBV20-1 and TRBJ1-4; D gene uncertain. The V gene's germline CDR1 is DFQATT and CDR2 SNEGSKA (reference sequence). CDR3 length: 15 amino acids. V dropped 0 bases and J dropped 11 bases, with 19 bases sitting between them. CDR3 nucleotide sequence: TGCAGTGCTAGAGATCCGAGTTTGGTGCATGGGAAACTGTTTTTT. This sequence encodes CSARDPSLVHGKLFF.

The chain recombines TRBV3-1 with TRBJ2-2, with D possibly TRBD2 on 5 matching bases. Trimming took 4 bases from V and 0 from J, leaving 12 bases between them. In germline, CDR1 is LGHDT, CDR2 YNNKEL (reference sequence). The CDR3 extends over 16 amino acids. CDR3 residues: CASSPGLAPNTGELFF. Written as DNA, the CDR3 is TGTGCCAGCAGCCCGGGCCTAGCCCCGAACACCGGGGAGCTGTTTTTT.